The next 10 T cell receptor beta chains were all read from a single sample in a study of blood T cell repertoires in COVID-19. TCRdb's copy holds only in-frame clones and misses some; the assay was immunoSEQ multiplex PCR. The data show 160,000 or so clones, with around 85% seen just once and 2.4% held by the top ten. The source material was peripheral blood. The receptors were gathered from a woman in her 70s with acute or convalescent COVID-19.

This chain links TRBV3-1 (or the pseudogene TRBV3-2) with TRBJ2-1, with 14 bases identical to TRBD2. This CDR3 is built from 15 residues. The V segment lost 7 bases and the J segment 6 bases; nucleotides outside the gene matches: 5. CDR1 is LGHDT and CDR2 is YNNKEL in the germline V gene (reference sequence). This CDR3 is CASTSGTSGGNEQFF. In DNA, the CDR3 is TGTGCCAGCACTTCCGGGACTAGCGGGGGCAATGAGCAGTTCTTC.

This clone was recorded a few times. CDR3 sequence (DNA): TGCGCCAGCAGCTTGGCCAATCGGGGGATGGTGGCTGAAGCTTTCTTT. This translates into CASSLANRGMVAEAFF. The chain carries TRBV5-1 and TRBJ1-1, with D tentatively TRBD1 (5 bases). The CDR3 consists of 16 residues. Germline CDR1 reads SGHRS; CDR2 reads YFSETQ. Trimming cost V 0 bases and J 6 bases, with 18 bases left between them.

The chain is built from TRBV2 and TRBJ2-2; possibly TRBD2 for D (5 bases). Germline V gene sequence: CDR1 SNHLY, CDR2 FYNNEI. Deletions cut 4 bases from V and 9 bases from J, with 9 bases between. The CDR3 totals 12 residues. The CDR3 reads CASSGSGRELFF. CDR3 in DNA: TGTGCCAGCAGTGGGTCGGGGAGGGAGCTGTTTTTT.

This clone was seen once. The chain is built from TRBV10-3 and TRBJ2-2; the match to TRBD1 covers 9 bases. With 2 bases clipped from V and 7 bases from J, the junction kept 2 bases outside the gene matches. The germline V gene has CDR1 ENHRY and CDR2 SYGVKD. The CDR3 is 14 residues long. CDR3: CAISEGQGHGELFF. Here the CDR3 DNA reads TGTGCCATCAGTGAGGGACAGGGGCACGGGGAGCTGTTTTTT.

The chain uses TRBV6-5 and TRBJ1-1; D is perhaps TRBD1 (6 bases). The CDR3 runs 14 residues. V lost 10 bases to trimming and J lost 1 base, with 16 bases between them. CDR1 MNHEY and CDR2 SVGAGI come from the germline V gene. In DNA form, the CDR3 reads TGTGCCATAAAATCCGGACAGTCGAACACTGAAGCTTTCTTT. As protein: CAIKSGQSNTEAFF.

The gene calls are TRBV9 and TRBJ2-1; 9 nucleotides match TRBD2. The CDR3 runs 16 residues. Trimming took 4 bases from V and 7 from J; bases not matched to a gene: 12. CDR1 and CDR2 (germline): SGDLS, YYNGEE. The CDR3 loop is CASSFYSGGLPNEQFF. CDR3 in DNA: TGTGCCAGCAGCTTTTATAGCGGGGGTCTCCCTAATGAGCAGTTCTTC.

This chain links TRBV19 with TRBJ1-5; 8 bases line up with TRBD1. Looked up from germline, CDR1 is LNHDA and CDR2 is SQIVND (reference sequence). V trimming: 4 bases; J trimming: 6 bases; junction bases outside the gene matches: 8. The CDR3 covers 15 residues. CDR3: CASSSRTGLIQPQHF. DNA for the CDR3: TGTGCCAGTAGTAGCCGGACAGGGTTAATTCAGCCCCAGCATTTT.

The V call is TRBV5-1, the J call TRBJ2-2, with D possibly being TRBD1 (6 bases). V was trimmed by 3 bases and J by 5 bases, leaving 11 bases between them. This CDR3 spans 14 amino acids. The germline V gene has CDR1 SGHRS and CDR2 YFSETQ. The CDR3 nucleotides are TGCGCCAGCAGCTCACTACAGGGTACCGGGGAGCTGTTTTTT. Translation: CASSSLQGTGELFF.

Concerning this clone: Additional DNA sequences in this sample encode the identical CDR3. This chain joins TRBV7-2 and TRBJ2-3, with TRBD1 matching over 10 bases. Germline CDR1 SGHTA, CDR2 FQGNSA. With 1 base clipped from V and 1 base from J, the junction kept 5 bases outside the gene matches. CDR3 length equals 17 residues. Written as DNA, the CDR3 is TGTGCCAGCAGCTTAGGGACAGGGGGGATTCGCACAGATACGCAGTATTTT. Translation gives CASSLGTGGIRTDTQYF.

This clone has just one count. The V call is TRBV6-5, the J call TRBJ2-2; 11 bases fit TRBD1. Germline CDR1 MNHEY, CDR2 SVGAGI. J was trimmed by 6 bases and V by 6 bases; bases with no gene match: 3. This CDR3 contains 14 residues. The CDR3 protein is CASRGDRGSGELFF. The CDR3 bases are TGTGCCAGCAGAGGGGACAGGGGGTCCGGGGAGCTGTTTTTT.